These 10 T cell receptor beta chains were sequenced from one sample in a study of T cells and Merkel cell carcinoma outcomes. The assay was immunoSEQ multiplex PCR, and TCRdb's table has in-frame clones only and misses some. The table has just over 15,000 clones, 87% seen once. The sample taken for sequencing was tumor tissue from Merkel cell carcinoma. These receptors all come from a human donor with Merkel cell carcinoma.

Comments on this clone: Other DNA sequences in this sample translate to the same CDR3. This chain connects TRBV10-3 to TRBJ2-3, with TRBD1 as a possible D gene (5 bases). The germline V gene has CDR1 ENHRY and CDR2 SYGVKD. Trimming removed 4 bases from V and 0 bases from J, with 11 bases in between. The CDR3 is made up of 15 amino acids. The CDR3 sequence: CAISVLGDSTDTQYF. The CDR3 nucleotides read TGTGCCATCAGTGTATTAGGGGATAGCACAGATACGCAGTATTTT.

The chain links TRBV4-2 to TRBJ2-1, with 9 bases identical to TRBD2. V gave up 0 bases and J gave up 7 bases; unmatched junction bases: 7. Germline lookup yields CDR1 LGHNA and CDR2 YNFKEQ. The CDR3 totals 16 residues. The CDR3 sequence is CASSQDAAGGSNEQFF. The DNA for the CDR3 is TGTGCCAGCAGCCAAGACGCAGCGGGAGGCTCAAATGAGCAGTTCTTC.

Comment on this clone: One junction end disagrees with the germline gene, perhaps due to a read error. The chain uses TRBV6-5 and TRBJ1-6, with 7 bases matching TRBD1. Germline V CDR1 and CDR2: MNHEY, SVGAGI. The CDR3 consists of 15 residues. The CDR3 nucleotides are TGTACCAGCAGTTACTCCGACAGGGCCAATTCACCCCTCCACTTT. Its protein is CTSSYSDRANSPLHF.

V usage is TRBV5-4 and J usage is TRBJ2-7; the D is unclear. Germline CDR1 is SGHNT and CDR2 is YYREEE (reference sequence). V was pared by 0 bases and J by 4 bases, with 11 bases between. This CDR3 region has 14 residues. CDR3 sequence (DNA): TGTGCCAGCAGCTTGGAGGGCTTACCTTACGAGCAGTACTTC. Protein sequence: CASSLEGLPYEQYF.

This chain uses TRBV30 with TRBJ1-3; D gene ambiguous. This CDR3 spans 15 amino acids. The V end was cut by 3 bases, the J end by 2 bases, with 14 bases between. Germline V lookup: CDR1 GTSNPN, CDR2 SVGIG (reference sequence). In nucleotides, the CDR3 is TGTGCCTGGAGCCTGGCGAGGGCAACTGGAAACACCATATATTTT. Translating it yields CAWSLARATGNTIYF.

This rearrangement joins TRBV2 to TRBJ2-2; 8 nucleotides agree with TRBD1. The CDR3 spans 15 residues. The V and J ends lost 6 bases and 3 bases, in that order; junction bases with no gene match: 6. In germline, CDR1 is SNHLY, CDR2 FYNNEI. The CDR3 DNA sequence: TGTGCCAGCAGGCCCTCCAGGGGGCACACCGGGGAGCTGTTTTTT. Encoded protein: CASRPSRGHTGELFF.

The genes are TRBV7-2 and TRBJ1-2, with 7 bases aligning to TRBD1. The J segment lost 4 bases and the V segment lost 5 bases, leaving 7 bases of the junction unmatched. The CDR3 contains 14 residues. Germline CDR1 SGHTA, CDR2 FQGNSA. The CDR3: CASSPQTGSYGYTF. In DNA, the CDR3 is TGTGCCAGCAGCCCCCAGACAGGGTCCTATGGCTACACCTTC.

J is TRBJ2-5 and V is TRBV19; D is undetermined. The CDR3 is 16 amino acids. The germline V gene encodes CDR1 LNHDA and CDR2 SQIVND (reference sequence). V dropped 6 bases and J dropped 5 bases, with 22 bases sitting between them. Written as DNA, the CDR3 is TGTGCCAGTAGGGAGTGGGGAACCAGTCCTGAGGAGACCCAGTACTTC. Amino acid sequence: CASREWGTSPEETQYF.

The rearrangement links TRBV27 to TRBJ2-1, with TRBD2 matching 11 bases. The CDR3 totals 18 residues. V trimming: 2 bases; J trimming: 3 bases; junction bases outside the gene matches: 9. Germline V lookup: CDR1 MNHEY, CDR2 SMNVEV (reference sequence). The CDR3 reads CASSLASGGSYYYNEQFF. CDR3 in DNA: TGTGCCAGCAGTTTAGCTAGCGGGGGGTCATACTACTACAATGAGCAGTTCTTC.

V usage is TRBV11-1 and J usage is TRBJ2-7, with TRBD1 identical over 7 bases. The CDR3 runs 14 residues. CDR1 is SGHAT and CDR2 is FQDESV in the germline V gene (reference sequence). The trim removed 4 bases at V and 2 bases at J, leaving 5 bases unmatched. CDR3 residues: CASSSQGMAYEQYF. The CDR3 DNA is TGTGCCAGCAGCTCACAGGGGATGGCCTACGAGCAGTACTTC.